This TCR beta chain came from a study of T cells in Graves' hyperthyroidism and ophthalmopathy. Overall study context: It was at initial diagnosis, before any treatment, that peripheral blood was collected.

Broader study findings: Appearing also in blood were most of the thyroid clonotypes expanded above 0.001.

Amplification targeted TCR beta CDR3 regions from RNA transcripts. Using the HTBI primer set, a first-round RT-PCR was run on the TCR CDR3. MiXCR, applied by TCRdb to the multiplex PCR reads, yields one record per CDR3 protein. The sample contains around 300,000 distinct CDR3 sequences, roughly 19% of which appear only once. Remarks on this clonotype: No antigen is known for it.

This CDR3 region has 17 residues. CDR1 is MDHEN, CDR2 SYDVKM, per germline. The germline V and J ends were trimmed by 3 bases and 3 bases, with 15 bases remaining between them. Researchers barred patients who had uncontrolled infection, other autoimmune disease, pregnancy or lactation. This receptor was identified in a man in his fifties with Graves' ophthalmopathy. Material: blood. The rearrangement joins TRBV28 to TRBJ2-6; a weak D match, TRBD1 (7 bases). The DNA for the CDR3 is TGTGCCAGCAGTTTTGGAGGGGGCGCTTGTGGGGCCAACGTCCTGACTTTC. Its translation is CASSFGGGACGANVLTF.